The entry that follows covers one T cell receptor beta chain sequence. These data are taken from a study of blood T cells in healthy people across ages. The CDR3 contains 17 residues. Germline CDR1 reads SGDLS; CDR2 reads YYNGEE. Trimming removed 0 bases at V and 5 bases at J, with 20 bases between. It was with a sample-barcoded 5' primer and a J-beta primer mix that a second PCR of about 7 to 12 cycles was run. Template switching added a 12-random-nucleotide identifier to every cDNA molecule. TCRdb reanalysed the 5' RACE reads using MiXCR and keeps one entry per CDR3 protein. The sample comprises more than 1 million distinct CDR3 sequences, 40% to 50% of which are singletons, and under 20% rests with the top ten.

The sample taken for sequencing was blood. The V and J genes are TRBV9 and TRBJ1-2; a weak D match, TRBD1 (6 bases). This TCR came from a woman aged 55 to 70 in good health. The CDR3 bases are TGTGCCAGCAGCGTAGGTGATGGGAGACAGGATCCTTATGGCTACACCTTC. The encoded protein is CASSVGDGRQDPYGYTF.